Each of the 23 T cell receptor beta chains below was sequenced from the same sample in a study of blood T cell repertoires in COVID-19. Assay used: immunoSEQ multiplex PCR; TCRdb lists only in-frame clones, some missing. Here the sample spans some 280,000 clones, about 89% being singletons. The sequencing input was peripheral blood. These receptors came from a woman aged 40 to 49 who had recovered from COVID-19.

This clone was recorded only once. The genes are TRBV19 and TRBJ2-1; maybe TRBD2 (6 bases). The CDR3 runs to 15 residues. The germline gives CDR1 LNHDA, CDR2 SQIVND (reference sequence). Trimming removed 1 base from V and 0 bases from J, with 7 bases in between. The CDR3 region is CASSIAGSSYNEQFF. The CDR3 DNA reads as TGTGCCAGTAGTATAGCCGGGAGCTCCTACAATGAGCAGTTCTTC. The variable domain in full, with the rest retrieved from reference TRBV19 and TRBJ2-1, is DGGITQSPKYLFRKEGQNVTLSCEQNLNHDAMYWYRQDPGQGLRLIYYSQIVNDFQKGDIAEGYSVSREKKESFPLTVTSAQKNPTAFYLCASSIAGSSYNEQFFGPGTRLTVL.

CDR3 coding DNA: TGTGCCAGCAGCCTGTCTGCAACTAATGAAAAACTGTTTTTT. Its protein product is CASSLSATNEKLFF. The chain joins TRBV6-5 to TRBJ1-4; unclear D gene. The V gene lost 6 bases and the J gene lost 0 bases, with 8 bases spanning the gap. Germline lookup yields CDR1 MNHEY and CDR2 SVGAGI. The CDR3 covers 14 residues.

V usage is TRBV24-1 and J usage is TRBJ1-1; D possibly corresponds to TRBD1 (6 bases). Deletions cut 7 bases from V and 3 bases from J, with 11 bases between. Germline CDR1 reads KGHDR; CDR2 reads SFDVKD. There are 13 residues in the CDR3. CDR3 loop: CATSQTGYTEAFF. The DNA for the CDR3 is TGTGCCACCAGCCAGACAGGATACACTGAAGCTTTCTTT.

This clone was picked up a small number of times. The chain links TRBV9 to TRBJ2-1; tentatively, D is TRBD2 (6 bases). The CDR3 is made up of 15 amino acids. From germline, CDR1 is SGDLS and CDR2 YYNGEE. With 4 bases removed from V and 4 bases from J, the gap between germline ends came to 15 bases. The CDR3 DNA reads TGTGCCAGCAGCCCCACGGGACTCGGATACAATGAGCAGTTCTTC. Its translation is CASSPTGLGYNEQFF.

V and J are TRBV3-1 (or the pseudogene TRBV3-2) and TRBJ2-5; the match to TRBD2 covers 7 bases. The CDR3 spans 13 residues. With 4 bases clipped from V and 12 bases from J, the junction kept 11 bases outside the gene matches. CDR1 and CDR2 (germline): LGHDT, YNNKEL (reference sequence). The CDR3 DNA reads TGTGCCAGCAGCCCCGGTGGGGGGGAACCCGAGTACTTC. It specifies CASSPGGGEPEYF.

The CDR3 loop is CASRESTGGSYEQYF. DNA of the CDR3: TGTGCCAGCAGAGAGAGCACAGGGGGATCCTACGAGCAGTACTTC. V gene TRBV11-2 combines with J gene TRBJ2-7; 8 bases match TRBD1. The V gene end was trimmed by 6 bases and the J gene end by 1 base; junction bases not matched to a gene: 8. Germline values: CDR1 SGHAT, CDR2 FQNNGV. This CDR3 comprises 15 residues.

CDR3 sequence: CASSYGPQGNQPQHF. The CDR3 bases are TGTGCCAGCAGTTACGGCCCTCAGGGCAATCAGCCCCAGCATTTT. The rearrangement uses TRBV6-5 and TRBJ1-5, with D hard to call. V was trimmed by 2 bases and J by 2 bases, leaving 10 bases between them. Germline CDR1 reads MNHEY; CDR2 reads SVGAGI. CDR3 length: 15 residues.

The chain uses TRBV24-1 and TRBJ2-3, with 11 positions matching TRBD2. Germline lookup yields CDR1 KGHDR and CDR2 SFDVKD. V gave up 3 bases and J gave up 1 base; unmatched junction bases: 8. The CDR3 covers 18 residues. CDR3 region: CATSDALAGGWGTDTQYF. The CDR3, as DNA: TGTGCCACCAGTGATGCCTTAGCGGGAGGGTGGGGCACAGATACGCAGTATTTT.

The CDR3 region has the DNA TGTGCCAGCTCGACAGGGGCTGGAAACACCATATATTTT. Its protein is CASSTGAGNTIYF. The chain employs TRBV3-1 (or the pseudogene TRBV3-2) and TRBJ1-3; 8 nucleotides line up with TRBD1. J gave up 2 bases and V 8 bases, and 2 bases lay outside the gene matches. The germline V gene has CDR1 LGHDT and CDR2 YNNKEL (reference sequence). CDR3 length: 13 residues.

V is TRBV6-5 and J is TRBJ2-5, with TRBD2 matching over 7 bases. The CDR3 is made up of 14 amino acids. V dropped 8 bases and J dropped 5; count of bases not matched to a gene: 11. CDR1 is MNHEY, CDR2 SVGAGI, per germline. This chain's CDR3 is CASSHRLARETQYF. The DNA for the CDR3 is TGTGCCAGCTCACATAGACTAGCTCGGGAGACCCAGTACTTC.

The chain combines TRBV6-5 with TRBJ1-4; 9 bases map to TRBD1. Germline CDR1 MNHEY, CDR2 SVGAGI. This CDR3 has 12 amino acids. The J segment lost 5 bases and the V segment lost 8 bases, leaving 0 bases of the junction unmatched. The CDR3 nucleotides are TGTGCCAGCGGACAGGGGAATGAAAAACTGTTTTTT. This encodes CASGQGNEKLFF.

Only one count was recorded for this clone. The chain joins TRBV7-8 to TRBJ2-3; tentative D call: TRBD2 (6 bases). Germline V gives CDR1 SGHVS, CDR2 FQNEAQ. V lost 4 bases and J lost 4, with 18 bases in between. The CDR3 runs 16 residues. Here the CDR3 reads CASSSELGLGPDTQYF. CDR3 in DNA: TGTGCCAGCAGCTCTGAGTTGGGACTTGGACCAGATACGCAGTATTTT. The full variable domain, with the rest looked up from reference TRBV7-8 and TRBJ2-3, is GAGVSQSPRYKVAKRGQDVALRCDPISGHVSLFWYQQALGQGPEFLTYFQNEAQLDKSGLPSDRFFAERPEGSVSTLKIQRTQQEDSAVYLCASSSELGLGPDTQYFGPGTRLTVL.

This chain's CDR3 is CASSAGTDYSSYNSPLHF. CDR3 bases: TGTGCCAGCAGTGCTGGGACTGACTATAGCTCCTATAATTCACCCCTCCACTTT. The rearrangement links TRBV28 to TRBJ1-6, with D tentatively TRBD1 (5 bases). The germline V gene encodes CDR1 MDHEN and CDR2 SYDVKM. The V and J ends lost 5 bases and 0 bases respectively, with 17 bases between them. CDR3 length: 18 amino acids.

This chain joins TRBV9 and TRBJ2-7; 8 bases are shared with TRBD2. Per germline, CDR1 SGDLS and CDR2 YYNGEE. Trimming at V came to 0 bases and at J to 6 bases, leaving 5 bases not matched to a gene. The CDR3 has 14 amino acids. For the CDR3, the DNA is TGTGCCAGCAGCGTAGAGAGCGGGAGAGTCGAGCAGTACTTC. Residues: CASSVESGRVEQYF.

The chain recombines TRBV12-3 or TRBV12-4 with TRBJ2-7, with D possibly matching TRBD2 (5 bases). Trimming removed 3 bases from V and 2 bases from J, with 8 bases in between. This CDR3 has 13 residues. The CDR3 DNA follows: TGTGCCAGCAGTTTCGGGATCCCCTACGAGCAGTACTTC. It encodes CASSFGIPYEQYF.

For the CDR3, the DNA is TGTGCCAGCAGGGCGGGTGGGCCCAATGAGCAGTTCTTC. Translating it yields CASRAGGPNEQFF. The chain couples TRBV25-1 to TRBJ2-1, with D perhaps matching TRBD2 (5 bases). Germline V gives CDR1 MGHDK, CDR2 SYGVNS. The V end was cut by 6 bases, the J end by 6 bases, with 12 bases between. The CDR3 totals 13 residues.

The rearrangement uses TRBV24-1 and TRBJ2-1; 9 positions match TRBD2. CDR3 length: 15 residues. Trimming cost V 3 bases and J 7 bases; bases outside gene matches: 6. Germline V gene lookup returns CDR1 KGHDR and CDR2 SFDVKD. CDR3 sequence reads: CATSDPAGGGNEQFF. The DNA of the CDR3 is TGTGCCACCAGTGATCCAGCGGGAGGAGGTAATGAGCAGTTCTTC.

This chain links TRBV7-6 with TRBJ2-1; 13 bases fit TRBD2. CDR3 length: 17 amino acids. After removal of 1 base from V and 3 bases from J, the junction contained 3 bases not matched to a gene. Germline CDR1 and CDR2: SGHVS and FNYEAQ. The chain's CDR3 is CASSLDGTSGNYNEQFF. The CDR3 nucleotides read TGTGCCAGCAGCTTAGATGGGACTAGCGGGAACTACAATGAGCAGTTCTTC.

The rearrangement joins TRBV27 to TRBJ2-1; possibly TRBD1 for D (6 bases). The CDR3 sequence is 14 residues long. CDR1 and CDR2 (germline): MNHEY, SMNVEV (reference sequence). V was pared by 1 base and J by 8 bases, with 12 bases between. DNA of the CDR3: TGTGCCAGCAGTTTATGGGGGCGGTGGGATGAGCAGTTCTTC. This codes for CASSLWGRWDEQFF.

The chain joins TRBV30 to TRBJ2-7; D ambiguous. Trimming took 5 bases from V and 2 from J, leaving 7 bases between them. CDR3 length equals 11 residues. CDR1 GTSNPN and CDR2 SVGIG come from the germline V gene (reference sequence). In DNA, the CDR3 is TGTGCCTGGGGAACAGCCTACGAGCAGTACTTC. It encodes CAWGTAYEQYF.

The chain recombines TRBV25-1 with TRBJ2-3; the D gene is possibly TRBD2 (5 bases). Germline lookup yields CDR1 MGHDK and CDR2 SYGVNS. This CDR3 has 15 residues. Trimming removed 4 bases from V and 8 bases from J, with 19 bases in between. The CDR3: CASSGGDPAPGTQYF. DNA of the CDR3: TGTGCCAGCAGTGGGGGAGACCCCGCTCCGGGTACGCAGTATTTT.

The genes are TRBV4-1 and TRBJ2-1, with TRBD2 identical over 9 bases. The CDR3 spans 14 residues. Germline V lookup: CDR1 MGHRA, CDR2 YSYEKL. Trimming took 2 bases from V and 7 from J; bases not matched to a gene: 3. This CDR3 is CASSQPSGNNEQFF. The CDR3 DNA sequence: TGCGCCAGCAGCCAACCTAGCGGGAATAATGAGCAGTTCTTC.

J is TRBJ2-2 and V is TRBV21-1; the D call in the table, TRBD2, was not verified against the DNA. TRBV21-1 is noted as a pseudogene. This CDR3 contains 15 residues. The CDR3 region has the DNA TGTGCCAGCAGCCCTAGACGGATAAACACCGGGGAGCTGTTTTTT. This gives the protein CASSPRRINTGELFF.